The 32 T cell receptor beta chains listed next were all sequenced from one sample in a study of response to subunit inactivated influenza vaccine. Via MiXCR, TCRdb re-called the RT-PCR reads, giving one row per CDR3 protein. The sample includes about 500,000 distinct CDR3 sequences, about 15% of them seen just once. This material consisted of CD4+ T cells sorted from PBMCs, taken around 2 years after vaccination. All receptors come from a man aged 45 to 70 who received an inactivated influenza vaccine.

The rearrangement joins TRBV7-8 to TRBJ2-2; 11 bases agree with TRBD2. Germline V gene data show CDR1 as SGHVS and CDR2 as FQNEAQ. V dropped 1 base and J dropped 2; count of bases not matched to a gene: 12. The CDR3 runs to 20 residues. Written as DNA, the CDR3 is TGTGCCAGCAGCTTAGTCCGCTGGAGTAGCGGGAGGGGTAACACCGGGGAGCTGTTTTTT. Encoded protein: CASSLVRWSSGRGNTGELFF. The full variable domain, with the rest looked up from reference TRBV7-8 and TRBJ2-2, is GAGVSQSPRYKVAKRGQDVALRCDPISGHVSLFWYQQALGQGPEFLTYFQNEAQLDKSGLPSDRFFAERPEGSVSTLKIQRTQQEDSAVYLCASSLVRWSSGRGNTGELFFGEGSRLTVL.

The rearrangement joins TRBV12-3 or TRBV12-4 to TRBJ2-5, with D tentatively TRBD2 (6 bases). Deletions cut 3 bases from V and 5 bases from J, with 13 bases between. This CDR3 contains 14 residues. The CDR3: CASSLRLARETQYF. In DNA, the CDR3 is TGTGCCAGCAGTTTGCGCCTAGCGCGGGAGACCCAGTACTTC.

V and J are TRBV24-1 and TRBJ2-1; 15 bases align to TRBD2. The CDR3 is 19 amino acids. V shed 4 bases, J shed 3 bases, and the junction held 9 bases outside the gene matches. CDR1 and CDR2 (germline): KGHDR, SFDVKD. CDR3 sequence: CATSESGTSGGIVYNEQFF. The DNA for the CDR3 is TGTGCCACCAGTGAATCCGGGACTAGCGGGGGGATCGTCTACAATGAGCAGTTCTTC.

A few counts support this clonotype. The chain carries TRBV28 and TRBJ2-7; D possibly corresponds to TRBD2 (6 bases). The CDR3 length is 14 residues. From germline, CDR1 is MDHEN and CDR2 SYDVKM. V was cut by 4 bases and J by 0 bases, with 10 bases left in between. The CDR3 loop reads CASSSGTVSYEQYF. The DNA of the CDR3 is TGTGCCAGCAGTTCCGGGACTGTCTCCTACGAGCAGTACTTC.

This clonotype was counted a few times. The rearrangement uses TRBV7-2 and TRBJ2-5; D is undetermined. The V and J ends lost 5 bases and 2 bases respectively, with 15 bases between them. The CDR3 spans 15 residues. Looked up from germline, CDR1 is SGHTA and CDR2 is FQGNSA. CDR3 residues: CASSPSRGPQETQYF. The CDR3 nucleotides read TGTGCCAGCAGCCCCAGCAGAGGCCCTCAAGAGACCCAGTACTTC. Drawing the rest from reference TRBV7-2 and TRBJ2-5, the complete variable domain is GAGVSQSPSNKVTEKGKDVELRCDPISGHTALYWYRQSLGQGLEFLIYFQGNSAPDKSGLPSDRFSAERTGGSVSTLTIQRTQQEDSAVYLCASSPSRGPQETQYFGPGTRLLVL.

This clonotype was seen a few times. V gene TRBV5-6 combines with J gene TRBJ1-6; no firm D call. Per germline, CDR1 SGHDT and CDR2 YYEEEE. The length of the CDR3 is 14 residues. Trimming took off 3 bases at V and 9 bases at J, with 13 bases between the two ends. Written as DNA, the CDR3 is TGTGCCAGCAGCTCTGCCCAGGACGGTTCACCCCTCCACTTT. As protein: CASSSAQDGSPLHF.

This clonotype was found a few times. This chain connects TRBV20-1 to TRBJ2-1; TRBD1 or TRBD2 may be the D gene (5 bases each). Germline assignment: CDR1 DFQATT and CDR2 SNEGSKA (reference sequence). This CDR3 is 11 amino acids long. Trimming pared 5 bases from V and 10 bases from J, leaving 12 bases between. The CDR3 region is CSASVRDEQFF. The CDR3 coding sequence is TGCAGTGCTTCGGTCCGGGACGAGCAGTTCTTC.

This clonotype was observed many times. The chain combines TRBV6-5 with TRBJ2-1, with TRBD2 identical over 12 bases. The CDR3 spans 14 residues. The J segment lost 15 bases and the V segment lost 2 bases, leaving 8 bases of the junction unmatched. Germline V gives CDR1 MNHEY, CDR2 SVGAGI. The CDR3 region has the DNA TGTGCCAGCAGTTACGTTCTAGCGGGAGGGCCTCTGTTCTTC. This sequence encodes CASSYVLAGGPLFF.

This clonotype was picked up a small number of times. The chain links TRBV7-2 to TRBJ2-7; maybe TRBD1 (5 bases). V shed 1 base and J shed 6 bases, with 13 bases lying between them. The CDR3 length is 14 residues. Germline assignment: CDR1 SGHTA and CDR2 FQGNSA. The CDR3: CASSLGQKGSEQYF. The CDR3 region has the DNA TGTGCCAGCAGCTTAGGACAGAAAGGTAGCGAGCAGTACTTC.

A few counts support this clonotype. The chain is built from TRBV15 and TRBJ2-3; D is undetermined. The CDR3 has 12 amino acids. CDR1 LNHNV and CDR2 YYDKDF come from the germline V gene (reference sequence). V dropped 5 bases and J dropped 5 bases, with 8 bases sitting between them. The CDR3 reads CATSSHGDTQYF. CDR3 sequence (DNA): TGTGCCACCAGCTCTCATGGAGATACGCAGTATTTT.

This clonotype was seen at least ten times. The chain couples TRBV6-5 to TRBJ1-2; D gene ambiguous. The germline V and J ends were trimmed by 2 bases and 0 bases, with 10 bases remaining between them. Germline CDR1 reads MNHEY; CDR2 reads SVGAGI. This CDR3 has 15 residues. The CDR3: CASSYNSRSNYGYTF. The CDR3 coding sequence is TGTGCCAGCAGTTACAACAGCCGATCTAACTATGGCTACACCTTC.

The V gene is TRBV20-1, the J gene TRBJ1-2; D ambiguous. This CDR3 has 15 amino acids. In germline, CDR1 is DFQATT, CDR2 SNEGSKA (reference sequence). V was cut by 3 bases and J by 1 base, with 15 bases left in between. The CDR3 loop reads CSASIPQTFNYGYTF. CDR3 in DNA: TGCAGTGCTAGTATCCCCCAGACCTTTAACTATGGCTACACCTTC.

The DNA for the CDR3 is TGTGCCAGCAGAGACCCGCGACTAGCGGGAGAGGGTACGCAGTATTTT. It codes for CASRDPRLAGEGTQYF. The rearrangement uses TRBV6-8 and TRBJ2-3, with 12 bases that match TRBD2. This CDR3 has 16 residues. Germline-derived CDR1 and CDR2 are MNHGY and SAAAGT. V dropped 6 bases and J dropped 8; count of bases not matched to a gene: 12.

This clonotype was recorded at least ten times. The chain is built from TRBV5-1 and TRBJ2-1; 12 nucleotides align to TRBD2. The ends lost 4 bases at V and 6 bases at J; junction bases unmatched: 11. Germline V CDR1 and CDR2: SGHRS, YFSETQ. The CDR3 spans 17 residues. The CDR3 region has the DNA TGCGCCAGCAGCGAAGGGACGACTAGCGGGAGACTCAATGAGCAGTTCTTC. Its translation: CASSEGTTSGRLNEQFF.

The chain's CDR3 is CASSQDIGGEQFF. CDR3 coding DNA: TGCGCCAGCAGCCAAGATATAGGGGGTGAGCAGTTCTTC. This chain joins TRBV4-3 and TRBJ2-1; D is possibly TRBD1 (6 bases). This CDR3 is 13 amino acids long. Trimming removed 0 bases at V and 9 bases at J, with 9 bases between. The germline gives CDR1 LGHNA, CDR2 YSLEER.

CDR3 sequence reads: CASSSDTGRGQPQHF. The DNA for the CDR3 is TGTGCCAGCAGCTCAGACACAGGCCGGGGACAGCCCCAGCATTTT. V is TRBV7-2 and J is TRBJ1-5, with a tentative D call TRBD1 (5 bases). The V end lost 4 bases, the J end lost 7 bases, and 17 bases lay between the germline ends. Germline loops: CDR1 SGHTA, CDR2 FQGNSA. CDR3 length equals 15 residues.

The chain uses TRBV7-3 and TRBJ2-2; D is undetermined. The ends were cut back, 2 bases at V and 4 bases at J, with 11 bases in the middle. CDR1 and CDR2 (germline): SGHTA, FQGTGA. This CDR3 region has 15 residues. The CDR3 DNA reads TGTGCCAGCAGCTTAGGTGGCCTTGGCACCGGGGAGCTGTTTTTT. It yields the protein CASSLGGLGTGELFF.

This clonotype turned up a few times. The CDR3 DNA follows: TGTGCCAGCAGCCGTAGCGGGGGACAAGAGACCCAGTACTTC. This encodes CASSRSGGQETQYF. The J gene is TRBJ2-5, the V gene TRBV7-2; 9 nucleotides agree with TRBD2. CDR3 length: 14 residues. Germline V gives CDR1 SGHTA, CDR2 FQGNSA. With V trimmed by 5 bases and J by 2 bases, 3 bases remained unmatched.

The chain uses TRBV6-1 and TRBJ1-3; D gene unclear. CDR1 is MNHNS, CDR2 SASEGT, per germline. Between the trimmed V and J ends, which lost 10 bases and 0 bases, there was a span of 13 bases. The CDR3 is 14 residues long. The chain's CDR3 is CAIRKTDSGNTIYF. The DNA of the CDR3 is TGTGCCATTAGGAAGACCGACTCTGGAAACACCATATATTTT.

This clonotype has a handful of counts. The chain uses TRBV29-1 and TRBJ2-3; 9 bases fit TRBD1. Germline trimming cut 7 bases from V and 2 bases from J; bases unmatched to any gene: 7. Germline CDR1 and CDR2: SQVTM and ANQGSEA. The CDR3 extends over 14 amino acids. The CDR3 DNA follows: TGCAGCGCCCGGGACAGGGACTTCACAGATACGCAGTATTTT. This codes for CSARDRDFTDTQYF.

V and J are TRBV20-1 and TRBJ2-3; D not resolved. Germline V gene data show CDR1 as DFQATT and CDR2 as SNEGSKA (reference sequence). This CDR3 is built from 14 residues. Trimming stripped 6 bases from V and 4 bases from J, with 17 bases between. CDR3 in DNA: TGCAGTGCCAGATCTCAGACAAGCCCAGATACGCAGTATTTT. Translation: CSARSQTSPDTQYF.

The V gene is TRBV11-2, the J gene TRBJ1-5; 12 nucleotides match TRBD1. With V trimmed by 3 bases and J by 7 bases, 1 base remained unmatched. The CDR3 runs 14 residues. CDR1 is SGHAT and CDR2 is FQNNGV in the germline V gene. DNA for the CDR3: TGTGCCAGCAGCTTTGGGACAGGGGGCCAGCCCCAGCATTTT. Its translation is CASSFGTGGQPQHF.

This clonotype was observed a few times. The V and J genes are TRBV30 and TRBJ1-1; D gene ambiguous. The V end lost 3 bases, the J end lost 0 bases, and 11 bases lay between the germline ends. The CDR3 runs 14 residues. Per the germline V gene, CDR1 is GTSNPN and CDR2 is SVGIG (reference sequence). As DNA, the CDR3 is TGTGCCTGGAGCCCCAGCGGGTTGAACACTGAAGCTTTCTTT. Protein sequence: CAWSPSGLNTEAFF.

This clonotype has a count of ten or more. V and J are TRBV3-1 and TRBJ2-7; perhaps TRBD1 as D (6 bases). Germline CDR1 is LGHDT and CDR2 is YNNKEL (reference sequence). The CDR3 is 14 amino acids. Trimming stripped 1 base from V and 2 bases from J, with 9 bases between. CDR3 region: CASSQATGPYEQYF. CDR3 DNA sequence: TGTGCCAGCAGCCAAGCGACAGGACCCTACGAGCAGTACTTC.

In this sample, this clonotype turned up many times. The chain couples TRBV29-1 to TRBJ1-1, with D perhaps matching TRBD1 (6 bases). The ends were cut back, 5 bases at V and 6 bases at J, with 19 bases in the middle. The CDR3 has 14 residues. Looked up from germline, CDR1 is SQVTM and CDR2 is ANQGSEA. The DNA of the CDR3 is TGCAGCGTTTCTTACAGGGCTTTAGGCTCTGAAGCTTTCTTT. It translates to CSVSYRALGSEAFF.

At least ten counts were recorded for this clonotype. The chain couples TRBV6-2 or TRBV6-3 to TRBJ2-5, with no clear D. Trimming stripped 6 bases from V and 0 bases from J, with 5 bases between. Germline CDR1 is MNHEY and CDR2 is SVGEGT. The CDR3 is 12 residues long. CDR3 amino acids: CASSLYQETQYF. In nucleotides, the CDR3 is TGTGCCAGCAGCTTGTACCAAGAGACCCAGTACTTC.

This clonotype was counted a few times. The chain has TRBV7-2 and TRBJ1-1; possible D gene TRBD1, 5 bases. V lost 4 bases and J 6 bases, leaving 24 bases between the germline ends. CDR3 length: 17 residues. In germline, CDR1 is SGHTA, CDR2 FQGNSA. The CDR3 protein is CASSSKRWGEGLAEAFF. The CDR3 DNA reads TGTGCCAGCAGCTCAAAGCGCTGGGGCGAGGGGTTGGCTGAAGCTTTCTTT. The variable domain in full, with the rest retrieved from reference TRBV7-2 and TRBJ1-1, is GAGVSQSPSNKVTEKGKDVELRCDPISGHTALYWYRQSLGQGLEFLIYFQGNSAPDKSGLPSDRFSAERTGGSVSTLTIQRTQQEDSAVYLCASSSKRWGEGLAEAFFGQGTRLTVV.

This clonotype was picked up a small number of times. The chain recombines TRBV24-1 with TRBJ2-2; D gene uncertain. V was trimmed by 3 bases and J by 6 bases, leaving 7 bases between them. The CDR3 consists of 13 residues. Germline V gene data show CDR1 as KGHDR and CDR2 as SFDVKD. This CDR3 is CATSDGFAGELFF. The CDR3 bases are TGTGCCACCAGTGATGGATTCGCCGGGGAGCTGTTTTTT.

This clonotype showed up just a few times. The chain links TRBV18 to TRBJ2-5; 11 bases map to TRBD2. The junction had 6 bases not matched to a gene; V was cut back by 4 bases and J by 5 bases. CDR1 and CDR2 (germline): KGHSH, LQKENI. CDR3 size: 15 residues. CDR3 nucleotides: TGTGCCAGCTCACTTCCACTAGCGGGAGCGGAGACCCAGTACTTC. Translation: CASSLPLAGAETQYF.

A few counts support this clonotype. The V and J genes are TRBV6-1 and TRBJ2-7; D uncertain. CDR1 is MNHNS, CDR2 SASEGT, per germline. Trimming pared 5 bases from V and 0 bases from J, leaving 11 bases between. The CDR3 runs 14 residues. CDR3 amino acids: CASSQNGYSYEQYF. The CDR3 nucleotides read TGTGCCAGCAGTCAAAACGGCTACTCCTACGAGCAGTACTTC.

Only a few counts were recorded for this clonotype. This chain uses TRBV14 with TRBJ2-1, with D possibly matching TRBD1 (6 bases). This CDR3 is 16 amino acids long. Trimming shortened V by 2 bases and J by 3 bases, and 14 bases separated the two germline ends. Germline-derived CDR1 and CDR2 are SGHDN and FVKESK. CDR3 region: CASSQKRTEIYNEQFF. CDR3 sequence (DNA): TGTGCCAGCAGCCAAAAGAGGACAGAAATCTACAATGAGCAGTTCTTC.

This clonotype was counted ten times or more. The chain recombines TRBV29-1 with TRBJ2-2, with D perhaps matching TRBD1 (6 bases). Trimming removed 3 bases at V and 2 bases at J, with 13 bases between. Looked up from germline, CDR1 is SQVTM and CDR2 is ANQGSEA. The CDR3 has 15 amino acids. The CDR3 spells CSVEGDRTNTGELFF. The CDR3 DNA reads TGCAGCGTTGAGGGCGACAGGACCAACACCGGGGAGCTGTTTTTT.